This TCR beta chain was obtained from a study of T cells in localized non-small cell lung cancer. Using immunoSEQ multiplex PCR, the repertoire was profiled, and TCRdb retains in-frame clones only, with some absent. The sample has almost 30,000 clones, around nine tenths seen once; the top ten hold 10% to 15%. Germline CDR1 SGHDN, CDR2 FVKESK. V lost 5 bases and J lost 5; bases outside the gene matches: 13. CDR3 length: 16 residues. For this clone: No antigen is known for it.

General study points: The study detected a median approximately 55 of the top 100 tumor clones in adjacent lung.

The sequence came from a female donor aged 60 or older with stage III squamous cell lung carcinoma. Here the sequenced sample was peripheral blood, taken before any cancer treatment. The chain recombines TRBV14 with TRBJ1-2; 8 nucleotides line up with TRBD1. Here the CDR3 reads CASSYSQGTGPYGYTF. The CDR3 DNA sequence: TGTGCCAGCAGCTATTCCCAAGGGACAGGCCCATATGGCTACACCTTC.